These 19 T cell receptor beta chains originate from one sample sequenced in a study of T cell responses to AZD1222 COVID-19 vaccine. TCRdb's table, derived via immunoSEQ multiplex PCR, lists solely in-frame clones and lacks some. The repertoire has tens of thousands of clones, under 90% of them found once; the top ten carry about 1.3%. Sequencing used peripheral blood, obtained 28 days after the second AZD1222 dose. These receptors all come from an adult who received the AZD1222 COVID-19 vaccine.

The genes are TRBV28 and TRBJ2-1; 7 bases fit TRBD2. J was trimmed by 8 bases and V by 6 bases; bases with no gene match: 10. The CDR3 length is 14 residues. Germline loops: CDR1 MDHEN, CDR2 SYDVKM. The CDR3 region has the DNA TGTGCCAGCAGGCGCCCCGGGGGGAGAGATGAGCAGTTCTTC. This gives the protein CASRRPGGRDEQFF.

The V gene is TRBV7-2, the J gene TRBJ1-5, with D maybe TRBD1 (6 bases). The CDR3 runs to 15 residues. Germline CDR1 is SGHTA and CDR2 is FQGNSA. V shed 0 bases and J shed 6 bases, with 12 bases lying between them. The CDR3 region is CASSLARGAIQPQHF. CDR3 DNA sequence: TGTGCCAGCAGCTTAGCGCGGGGGGCAATTCAGCCCCAGCATTTT.

The genes are TRBV4-3 and TRBJ2-2; a weak D match, TRBD2 (5 bases). The germline gives CDR1 LGHNA, CDR2 YSLEER. The CDR3 is made up of 16 amino acids. V was cut by 4 bases and J by 4 bases, with 16 bases left in between. The DNA for the CDR3 is TGCGCCAGCAGCCCCCGGAGAGGGTCTACCACCGGGGAGCTGTTTTTT. Protein sequence: CASSPRRGSTTGELFF.

J is TRBJ1-4 and V is TRBV4-3; D remains ambiguous. V lost 1 base and J lost 5, with 2 bases in between. This CDR3 contains 12 residues. The V gene's germline CDR1 is LGHNA and CDR2 YSLEER. CDR3 loop: CASSQANEKLFF. The CDR3 bases are TGCGCCAGCAGCCAAGCCAATGAAAAACTGTTTTTT.

Only a few counts were recorded for this clone. J is TRBJ2-7 and V is TRBV3-1 (or the pseudogene TRBV3-2); D not resolved. The CDR3 length is 16 residues. CDR1 is LGHDT, CDR2 YNNKEL, per germline (reference sequence). V gave up 0 bases and J gave up 2 bases, with 14 bases separating them. DNA for the CDR3: TGTGCCAGCAGCCAAGACTCCTGGCTAAGAACCTACGAGCAGTACTTC. This codes for CASSQDSWLRTYEQYF.

This chain uses TRBV9 with TRBJ1-4; D gene uncertain. Trimming pared 4 bases from V and 5 bases from J, leaving 9 bases between. The CDR3 is made up of 13 amino acids. Germline V gene data show CDR1 as SGDLS and CDR2 as YYNGEE. In nucleotides, the CDR3 is TGTGCCAGCAGCCCCCCGAGAAATGAAAAACTGTTTTTT. Its protein product is CASSPPRNEKLFF. Combining the CDR3 with reference TRBV9 and TRBJ1-4 gives the whole variable domain DSGVTQTPKHLITATGQRVTLRCSPRSGDLSVYWYQQSLDQGLQFLIQYYNGEERAKGNILERFSAQQFPDLHSELNLSSLELGDSALYFCASSPPRNEKLFFGSGTQLSVL.

This chain links TRBV28 with TRBJ2-3; TRBD2 matches at 14 bases. CDR1 and CDR2 from the germline V gene are MDHEN and SYDVKM. Trimming removed 6 bases from V and 5 bases from J; junction bases left unmatched: 4. This CDR3 is 15 amino acids long. CDR3 nucleotide sequence: TGTGCCAGCAGGAGGACTAGCGGGAGGTTAGATACGCAGTATTTT. Translated: CASRRTSGRLDTQYF.

This clone occurred a few times. V is TRBV10-3 and J is TRBJ1-4; no firm D call. The V gene's germline CDR1 is ENHRY and CDR2 SYGVKD. The CDR3 contains 13 residues. Trimming removed 0 bases from V and 6 bases from J, with 5 bases in between. CDR3 coding DNA: TGTGCCATCAGTGAGTCAGCGGATGAAAAACTGTTTTTT. It yields the protein CAISESADEKLFF.

This sequence joins TRBV15 and TRBJ2-1; no firm D call. Trimming cost V 1 base and J 5 bases, with 15 bases left between them. This CDR3 spans 16 amino acids. In germline, CDR1 is LNHNV, CDR2 YYDKDF (reference sequence). In nucleotides, the CDR3 is TGTGCCACCAGCAGAGTCTATAGGGTTGAGGACAATGAGCAGTTCTTC. Translated, it gives CATSRVYRVEDNEQFF.

V is TRBV5-4 and J is TRBJ1-2; 9 positions agree with TRBD1. CDR1 SGHNT and CDR2 YYREEE come from the germline V gene (reference sequence). The junction had 10 bases not matched to a gene; V was cut back by 5 bases and J by 8 bases. The CDR3 is made up of 14 amino acids. The CDR3 coding sequence is TGTGCCAGCAGAAAGTGGGGACAGGGTGGGGGCTACACCTTC. Protein: CASRKWGQGGGYTF.

The chain links TRBV6-1 to TRBJ1-2; D unclear. CDR1 MNHNS and CDR2 SASEGT come from the germline V gene. V was cut by 0 bases and J by 6 bases, with 11 bases left in between. The length of the CDR3 is 14 residues. The CDR3, as DNA: TGTGCCAGCAGTGAAGCGCTCATTGGGCATGGCTACACCTTC. It encodes CASSEALIGHGYTF.

The V call is TRBV19, the J call TRBJ1-5; no clear D. V was cut by 7 bases and J by 4 bases, with 14 bases left in between. CDR1 and CDR2 from the germline V gene are LNHDA and SQIVND (reference sequence). CDR3 length: 14 amino acids. In nucleotides, the CDR3 is TGTGCCAGTACCACCGGGAGGGCTAATCAGCCCCAGCATTTT. It encodes CASTTGRANQPQHF. The entire variable domain, with the rest obtained from reference TRBV19 and TRBJ1-5, is as follows: DGGITQSPKYLFRKEGQNVTLSCEQNLNHDAMYWYRQDPGQGLRLIYYSQIVNDFQKGDIAEGYSVSREKKESFPLTVTSAQKNPTAFYLCASTTGRANQPQHFGDGTRLSIL.

Comment on this clone: Other DNA variants within this sample encode the same CDR3. This chain connects TRBV4-2 to TRBJ2-3; D not resolved. Germline values: CDR1 LGHNA, CDR2 YNFKEQ. CDR3 length: 14 amino acids. V shed 0 bases and J shed 0 bases, with 4 bases lying between them. CDR3 loop: CASSQDGSTDTQYF. Written as DNA, the CDR3 is TGTGCCAGCAGCCAAGACGGCAGCACAGATACGCAGTATTTT.

This chain uses TRBV7-6 with TRBJ1-2; no clear D gene. The CDR3 is 13 residues long. V gave up 2 bases and J gave up 3 bases, with 7 bases separating them. Germline CDR1 reads SGHVS; CDR2 reads FNYEAQ. The CDR3 sequence: CASSLQGYYGYTF. The CDR3 nucleotides are TGTGCCAGCAGCTTACAAGGGTACTATGGCTACACCTTC.

The J gene is TRBJ1-2, the V gene TRBV5-6, with TRBD1 as a possible D gene (6 bases). Germline CDR1 SGHDT, CDR2 YYEEEE. Between the trimmed V and J ends, which lost 7 bases and 5 bases, there was a span of 24 bases. This CDR3 comprises 16 residues. The CDR3 protein is CASGEGGQGNNYGYTF. The CDR3 region has the DNA TGTGCCAGCGGAGAGGGGGGGCAGGGGAATAATTATGGCTACACCTTC.

With respect to this clone: This may arise from a read error, as a much more abundant clone is one base away. V gene TRBV12-3 or TRBV12-4 combines with J gene TRBJ1-3, with D unclear. The V and J ends lost 6 bases and 4 bases respectively, with 7 bases between them. CDR3 length equals 12 residues. In DNA form, the CDR3 reads TGTGCCAGCAGCCCTGAAGGAAACACCATATATTTT. Translated, it gives CASSPEGNTIYF.

This clone came up once. The chain couples TRBV25-1 to TRBJ1-4; the D is unclear. Trimming removed 6 bases from V and 8 bases from J, with 13 bases in between. Germline V gene sequence: CDR1 MGHDK, CDR2 SYGVNS. This CDR3 is built from 13 residues. The chain's CDR3 is CASSPRGYEKLFF. The CDR3 DNA is TGTGCCAGCAGCCCTCGTGGGTACGAAAAACTGTTTTTT.

This clone has only one observation. This chain connects TRBV28 to TRBJ1-2; no clear D gene. The germline V gene has CDR1 MDHEN and CDR2 SYDVKM. The germline V and J ends were trimmed by 5 bases and 3 bases, with 10 bases remaining between them. The CDR3 has 13 amino acids. DNA for the CDR3: TGTGCCAGCAGTCCCCCGCAGGACTATGGCTACACCTTC. This translates into CASSPPQDYGYTF.

This clone was seen only a few times. The chain joins TRBV5-1 to TRBJ2-7; 10 positions agree with TRBD2. V trimming: 4 bases; J trimming: 5 bases; junction bases outside the gene matches: 9. In germline, CDR1 is SGHRS, CDR2 YFSETQ. This CDR3 spans 15 amino acids. The chain's CDR3 is CASSRPLAGDDEQYF. The CDR3, as DNA: TGCGCCAGCAGCCGGCCCCTAGCGGGAGACGACGAGCAGTACTTC.